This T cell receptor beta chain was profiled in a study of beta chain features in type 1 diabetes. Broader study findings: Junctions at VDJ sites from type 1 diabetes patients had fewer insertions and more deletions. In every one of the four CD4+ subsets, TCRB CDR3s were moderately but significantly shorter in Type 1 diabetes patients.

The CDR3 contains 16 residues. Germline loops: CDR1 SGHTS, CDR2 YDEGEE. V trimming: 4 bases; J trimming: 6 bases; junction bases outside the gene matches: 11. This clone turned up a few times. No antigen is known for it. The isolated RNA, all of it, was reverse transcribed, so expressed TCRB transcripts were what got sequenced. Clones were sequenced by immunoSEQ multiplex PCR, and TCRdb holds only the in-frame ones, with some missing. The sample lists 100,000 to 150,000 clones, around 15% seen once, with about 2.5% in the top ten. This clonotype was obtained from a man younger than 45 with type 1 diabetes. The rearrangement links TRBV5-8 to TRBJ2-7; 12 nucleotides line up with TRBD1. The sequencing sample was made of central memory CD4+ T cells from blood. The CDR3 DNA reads TGTGCCAGCAGCCCGGGAGCGGGACAGGGGGCTTCCGAGCAGTACTTC. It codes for CASSPGAGQGASEQYF. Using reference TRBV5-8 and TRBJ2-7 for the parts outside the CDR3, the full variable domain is EAGVTQSPTHLIKTRGQQATLRCSPISGHTSVYWYQQALGLGLQFLLWYDEGEERNRGNFPPRFSGRQFPNYSSELNVNALELEDSALYLCASSPGAGQGASEQYFGPGTRLTVT.